This T cell receptor (beta chain) was identified during a study of T cells in Graves' hyperthyroidism and ophthalmopathy. This clonotype was counted a single time. Its antigen is still unknown. Investigators excluded patients with uncontrolled infection, other autoimmune disease, pregnancy or lactation. Trimming shortened V by 5 bases and J by 5 bases, and 12 bases separated the two germline ends. CDR1 and CDR2 (germline): KGHDR, SFDVKD. This CDR3 is 13 amino acids long. The source material, RNA transcripts, was used to amplify TCR beta CDR3 regions. The study used the HTBI primer set for a first-round RT-PCR of the TCR CDR3. Via MiXCR, TCRdb re-called the multiplex PCR reads, giving one row per CDR3 protein. The table shows about 640,000 distinct CDR3 sequences, with 45% occurring only once. Study-wide points: Most clonotypes expanded in the thyroid (above 0.001) were also present in blood. The model foresaw ophthalmopathy a median around 6 months prior to onset. Ophthalmopathy was separated from stable hyperthyroidism by a 13 V-J model.

The genes are TRBV24-1 and TRBJ2-7, with D perhaps TRBD1 or TRBD2 (5 bases each). The sample was peripheral blood or thyroid tissue (not recorded which). This sequence was found in an adult man with Graves' disease, either hyperthyroidism or ophthalmopathy (not recorded which). CDR3: CATSGGGVNEQYF. The CDR3 nucleotides read TGTGCCACCAGTGGTGGGGGAGTAAACGAGCAGTACTTC.